This T cell receptor (beta chain) stems from a study of T-cell reconstitution after alpha-beta-depleted transplantation in children. Study-wide results and limits: Diversity and T-cell counts at one year after transplant derived mostly from new T cells.

A TCRbeta library incorporating unique molecular identifiers was prepared. From the PCR reads, TCRdb called clonotypes with MiXCR, one entry per CDR3 protein. Of 700,000 to 850,000 distinct CDR3 sequences in the sample, under 20% are singletons; the top ten hold approximately 4.5%. The V gene's germline CDR1 is SGHTA and CDR2 FQGNSA. The CDR3 loop spans 16 amino acids. J gave up 5 bases and V 5 bases, and 10 bases lay outside the gene matches. On this clonotype itself: Antigen unknown.

The chain uses TRBV7-2 and TRBJ2-3, with 10 bases aligning to TRBD2. The receptor was derived from a male patient between 5 and 17 years old who had a stem cell transplant for acute lymphoblastic leukemia, so the T cells may come from the graft donor. This specimen was PBMCs, mostly from graft donor cells, taken 360 days after TCRalphabeta/CD19-depleted stem cell transplant. The CDR3 DNA reads as TGTGCCAGCAGCCTTAGCGGGAGGCCGACCGGAGATACGCAGTATTTT. Translated: CASSLSGRPTGDTQYF.